Listed here are 15 T cell receptor beta chains from one sample, sequenced in a study of blood T cell repertoires in COVID-19. Using immunoSEQ multiplex PCR, the repertoire was profiled, and TCRdb retains in-frame clones only, with some absent. The sample shows 200,000 to 300,000 clones, around 87% of them seen only once. The sample consisted of peripheral blood. The receptors stem from a woman aged 55-69 years with COVID-19, enrolled during active disease.

The chain has TRBV6-2 or TRBV6-3 and TRBJ2-1; 8 bases agree with TRBD1. The length of the CDR3 is 11 residues. CDR1 is MNHEY, CDR2 SVGEGT, per germline. After removal of 4 bases from V and 14 bases from J, the junction contained 4 bases not matched to a gene. CDR3 region: CASSWDRWEFF. For the CDR3, the DNA is TGTGCCAGCAGTTGGGACAGGTGGGAGTTCTTC.

The chain has TRBV9 and TRBJ1-6, with TRBD1 matching over 9 bases. CDR1 is SGDLS and CDR2 is YYNGEE in the germline V gene. The CDR3 totals 15 residues. Trimming cost V 3 bases and J 2 bases; bases outside gene matches: 0. CDR3 sequence: CASSGQGAYNSPLHF. In nucleotides, the CDR3 is TGTGCCAGCAGCGGACAGGGGGCCTATAATTCACCCCTCCACTTT.

This clone was seen only once. The chain couples TRBV12-5 to TRBJ2-7; D gene uncertain. Germline CDR1 is LGHNT and CDR2 is FRNRAP. This CDR3 has 12 amino acids. The V end lost 3 bases, the J end lost 3 bases, and 6 bases lay between the germline ends. This chain's CDR3 is CASGFNNYEQYF. CDR3 in DNA: TGTGCTAGTGGTTTTAACAACTACGAGCAGTACTTC.

This chain joins TRBV11-2 and TRBJ1-5, with D possibly TRBD1 on 5 matching bases. This CDR3 has 17 residues. V dropped 2 bases and J dropped 0 bases, with 14 bases sitting between them. Germline lookup yields CDR1 SGHAT and CDR2 FQNNGV. This CDR3 reads CASSLNRYGYSNQPQHF. Written as DNA, the CDR3 is TGTGCCAGCAGCTTAAACAGGTATGGCTATAGCAATCAGCCCCAGCATTTT.

The chain has TRBV10-3 and TRBJ2-1; weak D call: TRBD2 (6 bases). The CDR3 contains 14 residues. V was cut by 1 base and J by 4 bases, with 8 bases left in between. Germline CDR1 is ENHRY and CDR2 is SYGVKD. The CDR3 protein is CAISELEGYNEQFF. The DNA for the CDR3 is TGTGCCATCAGTGAGTTGGAGGGTTACAATGAGCAGTTCTTC.

The CDR3 sequence: CASSETGGFTEAFF. Here the CDR3 DNA reads TGTGCCAGCAGTGAGACAGGGGGGTTCACTGAAGCTTTCTTT. The V call is TRBV2, the J call TRBJ1-1; 9 bases align to TRBD1. V shed 3 bases and J 4 bases; nucleotides not matched to a gene: 3. From germline, CDR1 is SNHLY and CDR2 FYNNEI. The CDR3 consists of 14 residues.

There are a few counts of this clone. V usage is TRBV5-1 and J usage is TRBJ2-2; TRBD1 might be the D (6 bases). Germline assignment: CDR1 SGHRS and CDR2 YFSETQ. V was trimmed by 4 bases and J by 4 bases, leaving 14 bases between them. The CDR3 has 15 amino acids. CDR3 coding DNA: TGCGCCAGCAGCGGATACAGGGACCCCACCGGGGAGCTGTTTTTT. Translating it yields CASSGYRDPTGELFF.

Points on this clone: Its ends do not fully match the called genes, so a read error is possible. The chain employs TRBV7-6 and TRBJ1-6, with TRBD1 matching over 9 bases. CDR1 is SGHVS and CDR2 is FNYEAQ in the germline V gene. There are 16 residues in the CDR3. CDR3 in amino acids: CASSLAVPGQGSPLHF. CDR3 in DNA: TGTGCCAGCAGCTTAGCCGTCCCGGGACAGGGATCACCACTCCACTTT.

CDR3 coding DNA: TGTGCCAGCAGGGGACAGATGAACACCGGGGAGCTGTTTTTT. Its protein product is CASRGQMNTGELFF. The genes are TRBV6-5 and TRBJ2-2; 7 bases align to TRBD1. Germline V CDR1 and CDR2: MNHEY, SVGAGI. V lost 6 bases and J lost 1; bases outside the gene matches: 2. The CDR3 totals 14 residues.

The V gene is TRBV14, the J gene TRBJ2-3, with 14 positions matching TRBD2. This CDR3 is built from 14 residues. From germline, CDR1 is SGHDN and CDR2 FVKESK. V was pared by 4 bases and J by 6 bases, with 0 bases of the junction left unmatched. DNA for the CDR3: TGTGCCAGCAGCCGACTAGCGGGAGGGGATACGCAGTATTTT. Its translation: CASSRLAGGDTQYF.

V and J are TRBV27 and TRBJ2-7, with TRBD2 identical over 11 bases. V was clipped by 3 bases and J by 5 bases; unmatched bases: 3. The CDR3 runs 14 residues. Germline values: CDR1 MNHEY, CDR2 SMNVEV (reference sequence). The CDR3 loop is CASSLTSGIDEQYF. CDR3 nucleotide sequence: TGTGCCAGCAGTTTGACTAGCGGGATCGACGAGCAGTACTTC.

The V gene is TRBV10-3, the J gene TRBJ2-2; 9 bases match TRBD1. CDR1 is ENHRY and CDR2 is SYGVKD in the germline V gene. This CDR3 has 14 residues. V was pared by 7 bases and J by 8 bases, with 8 bases of the junction left unmatched. CDR3 nucleotide sequence: TGTGCCATCACCCCGGGACAGGGCCCTGGGGAGCTGTTTTTT. This gives the protein CAITPGQGPGELFF.

This chain links TRBV24-1 with TRBJ2-1; D gene unclear. The CDR3 length is 16 residues. The germline V gene has CDR1 KGHDR and CDR2 SFDVKD. V shed 5 bases and J shed 3 bases, with 16 bases lying between them. CDR3 amino acids: CATSASYHTLYNEQFF. The CDR3, as DNA: TGTGCCACCAGTGCCTCTTATCACACCCTCTACAATGAGCAGTTCTTC.

In DNA, the CDR3 is TGTGCCAGCAGCTTAGATTCAGGATACTCTAACTATGGCTACACCTTC. Amino acid sequence: CASSLDSGYSNYGYTF. V is TRBV11-2 and J is TRBJ1-2; D is undetermined. V was cut by 0 bases and J by 0 bases, with 11 bases left in between. This CDR3 comprises 16 residues. CDR1 and CDR2 from the germline V gene are SGHAT and FQNNGV.

The count of this clone is one. The CDR3 nucleotides are TGTGCCAGCAGCCTCCTGGGACAGGGCCGTGATACGCAGTATTTT. It codes for CASSLLGQGRDTQYF. This chain joins TRBV6-5 and TRBJ2-3, with 9 bases that match TRBD1. Unmatched junction bases numbered 10, after V lost 6 bases and J lost 6 bases. CDR1 is MNHEY, CDR2 SVGAGI, per germline. This CDR3 has 15 residues.